This record concerns one T cell receptor beta chain sequence. These data come from a study of shared clonotypes between healthy human individuals. The wider study: Used for every donor were three CD4 naive, three CD4 memory, two CD8 naive and one CD8 memory plate.

Germline lookup yields CDR1 MDHEN and CDR2 SYDVKM. The CDR3 has 15 residues. Trimming took 2 bases from V and 4 from J, leaving 11 bases between them. The authors ran the assay at deep level. The DNA input per sorted-subset replicate PCR was 200 ng, corresponding to some 30,000 T cell genomes. Assay used: immunoSEQ multiplex PCR; TCRdb lists only in-frame clones, some missing. Altogether 2 million to 2.5 million clones are present, approximately 94% being singletons, with the ten largest covering around 0.13%. The receptor's source is a man between 18 and 35 years old in good health. The chain recombines TRBV28 with TRBJ1-4, with TRBD1 as a possible D gene (6 bases). The specimen sequenced was naive CD4+ T cells sorted from blood. Described subset: CD45RA+ positively selected. The CDR3 protein is CASSLAGAGNEKLFF. CDR3 sequence (DNA): TGTGCCAGCAGTTTAGCAGGGGCTGGTAATGAAAAACTGTTTTTT.